This T cell receptor (beta chain) originates from a study of T cell responses to AZD1222 COVID-19 vaccine. Produced via immunoSEQ multiplex PCR; TCRdb's table is partial and in-frame only. The data show around 65,000 clones, with around 78% seen just once and roughly 23% held by the top ten. V shed 8 bases and J shed 1 base, with 11 bases lying between them. CDR3 length equals 13 residues. Germline CDR1 reads MNHEY; CDR2 reads SVGAGI. The source material was peripheral blood, sampled 28 days after the second AZD1222 dose. The chain carries TRBV6-5 and TRBJ1-1; tentative D call: TRBD1 (5 bases). The receptor was isolated from an adult who received the AZD1222 COVID-19 vaccine. The CDR3 DNA reads TGTGCCAGCCAGGGCAGATCGAACACTGAAGCTTTCTTT. Translation gives CASQGRSNTEAFF.